This T cell receptor beta chain stems from a study of blood T cell repertoires in COVID-19. Germline CDR1 and CDR2: KGHSH and LQKENI. This CDR3 is built from 14 residues. The V and J ends lost 5 bases and 6 bases, in that order; junction bases with no gene match: 9. Method: immunoSEQ multiplex PCR; TCRdb's copy keeps in-frame clones and lacks some. Counted here are about 97,000 clones, approximately 78% occurring once; the ten biggest clones make up 7.5% to 10%. The origin of this receptor is a man aged 55 to 70 with active or convalescent COVID-19. The specimen sequenced was peripheral blood. V usage is TRBV18 and J usage is TRBJ2-7; the match to TRBD1 covers 8 bases. In DNA form, the CDR3 reads TGTGCCAGCTCATCACGACCTGACAGGGGCGAGCAGTACTTC. It encodes CASSSRPDRGEQYF. Supplemented by reference TRBV18 and TRBJ2-7, the full variable domain reads NAGVMQNPRHLVRRRGQEARLRCSPMKGHSHVYWYRQLPEEGLKFMVYLQKENIIDESGMPKERFSAEFPKEGPSILRIQQVVRGDSAAYFCASSSRPDRGEQYFGPGTRLTVT.